The 8 T cell receptor beta chains presented below share a single source sample, sequenced in a study of T-cell reconstitution after alpha-beta-depleted transplantation in children. Library preparation (for TCRbeta) was performed with unique molecular identifiers. TCRdb analysed the PCR reads with MiXCR anew, one entry per CDR3 protein. The sample carries about 580,000 distinct CDR3 sequences, under 30% recorded once. This specimen was PBMCs, mostly from graft donor cells, taken 360 days after TCRalphabeta/CD19-depleted stem cell transplant. Source of these receptors: a boy less than two years old who had a stem cell transplant for acute myeloid leukemia, so the T cells may come from the graft donor.

This chain uses TRBV24-1 with TRBJ2-7, with no clear D. CDR1 is KGHDR, CDR2 SFDVKD, per germline. Trimming removed 2 bases from V and 3 bases from J, with 4 bases in between. This CDR3 comprises 12 residues. CDR3 DNA sequence: TGTGCCACCAGTGATTCGGACTACGAGCAGTACTTC. It translates to CATSDSDYEQYF.

This chain uses TRBV20-1 with TRBJ1-5; possible D gene TRBD1, 5 bases. The CDR3 is made up of 15 amino acids. The germline V gene has CDR1 DFQATT and CDR2 SNEGSKA (reference sequence). Trimming pared 3 bases from V and 8 bases from J, leaving 20 bases between. CDR3 nucleotide sequence: TGCAGTGCTAGGCTGGGACGCTCATTCGAGGAGCCCCAGCATTTT. Translating gives CSARLGRSFEEPQHF.

This clonotype was picked up a small number of times. The chain employs TRBV7-2 and TRBJ2-5; TRBD1 matches at 9 bases. The junction had 6 bases not matched to a gene; V was cut back by 2 bases and J by 2 bases. The CDR3 spans 16 residues. Germline CDR1 reads SGHTA; CDR2 reads FQGNSA. CDR3 sequence (DNA): TGTGCCAGCAGCTTACACCTCGGGACAGGGCAAGAGACCCAGTACTTC. It encodes CASSLHLGTGQETQYF.

This chain links TRBV20-1 with TRBJ2-3; the match to TRBD1 covers 8 bases. Germline V CDR1 and CDR2: DFQATT, SNEGSKA (reference sequence). Losses at the gene ends were 2 bases for V and 5 bases for J; bases not matched to a gene: 3. The CDR3 consists of 13 residues. CDR3: CSARRTGGDTQYF. The CDR3 DNA follows: TGCAGTGCTAGACGCACAGGGGGAGATACGCAGTATTTT.

The gene calls are TRBV12-3 or TRBV12-4 and TRBJ1-4; D is uncertain. V was shortened by 3 bases and J by 8 bases, with 13 bases between the two germline ends. The CDR3 has 14 amino acids. CDR3: CASSLATTLEKLFF. DNA for the CDR3: TGTGCCAGCAGTTTGGCTACAACACTCGAAAAACTGTTTTTT.

J is TRBJ2-3 and V is TRBV7-2; 8 bases are shared with TRBD2. V lost 1 base and J lost 3; bases outside the gene matches: 3. Germline values: CDR1 SGHTA, CDR2 FQGNSA. The CDR3 has 15 residues. The CDR3 loop is CASSLDSGVTDTQYF. The CDR3, as DNA: TGTGCCAGCAGCTTAGATAGCGGGGTAACAGATACGCAGTATTTT.

This clonotype occurred many times. The chain joins TRBV29-1 to TRBJ2-3; D is unclear. The CDR3 totals 15 residues. Germline V gene data show CDR1 as SQVTM and CDR2 as ANQGSEA. The V gene lost 4 bases and the J gene lost 0 bases, with 14 bases spanning the gap. For the CDR3, the DNA is TGCAGCGTTGGCGGTGCCCTAGTTAGCACAGATACGCAGTATTTT. Translation gives CSVGGALVSTDTQYF.

This clonotype was counted between two and nine times. Mismatch with germline at one junction end may stem from a read error. The rearrangement links TRBV25-1 to TRBJ1-2; D gene unclear. The V gene's germline CDR1 is MGHDK and CDR2 SYGVNS. There are 13 residues in the CDR3. The CDR3 nucleotides are TGTGCCAGCAGTGAAAGGGCGTTGCCTTTCGTGTCCTTC. Its translation is CASSERALPFVSF.